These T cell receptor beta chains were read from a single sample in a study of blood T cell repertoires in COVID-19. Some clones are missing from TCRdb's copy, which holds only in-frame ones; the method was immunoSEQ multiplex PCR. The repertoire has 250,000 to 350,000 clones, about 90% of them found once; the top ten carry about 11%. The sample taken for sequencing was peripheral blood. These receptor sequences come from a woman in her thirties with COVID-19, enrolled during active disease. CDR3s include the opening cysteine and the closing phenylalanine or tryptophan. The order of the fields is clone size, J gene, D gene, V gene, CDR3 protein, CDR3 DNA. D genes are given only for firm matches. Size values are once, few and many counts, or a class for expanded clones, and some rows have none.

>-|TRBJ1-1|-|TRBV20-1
CSASFQGNTEAFF
TGCAGTGCTAGTTTCCAGGGGAACACTGAAGCTTTCTTT
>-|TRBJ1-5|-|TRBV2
CASSERAAGETNQPQHF
TGTGCCAGCAGTGAAAGAGCTGCAGGGGAGACAAATCAGCCCCAGCATTTT
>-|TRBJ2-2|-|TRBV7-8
CASSPQSWELFF
TGTGCCAGCAGCCCACAGTCGTGGGAGCTGTTTTTT
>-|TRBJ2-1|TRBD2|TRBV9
CASSALAGLYNEQFF
TGTGCCAGCAGCGCTCTAGCGGGACTATACAATGAGCAGTTCTTC
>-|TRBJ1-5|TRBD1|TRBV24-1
CATSDSTGGGQPQHF
TGTGCCACCAGTGATTCAACAGGGGGCGGGCAGCCCCAGCATTTT
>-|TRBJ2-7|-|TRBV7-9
CASSWPQGEQYF
TGTGCCAGCAGCTGGCCCCAGGGCGAGCAGTACTTC
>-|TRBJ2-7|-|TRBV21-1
CASSKEGHYEYEQYF
TGTGCCAGCAGCAAAGAGGGGCACTATGAATACGAGCAGTACTTC
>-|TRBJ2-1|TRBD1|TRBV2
CASRVDRARYNEQFF
TGTGCCAGCAGAGTCGACAGGGCCCGGTACAATGAGCAGTTCTTC
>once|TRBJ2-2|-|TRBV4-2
CASSQDPGVGTGELFF
TGTGCCAGCAGCCAAGATCCGGGGGTTGGGACCGGGGAGCTGTTTTTT
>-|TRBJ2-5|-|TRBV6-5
CASSPTGETQYF
TGTGCCAGCAGCCCGACTGGGGAGACCCAGTACTTC
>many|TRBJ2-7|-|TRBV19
CASSIAMTTSGYEQYF
TGTGCCAGTAGTATAGCAATGACTACCAGCGGGTACGAGCAGTACTTC
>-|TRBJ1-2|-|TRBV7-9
CASSFGQSNYGYTF
TGTGCCAGCAGCTTCGGACAGAGTAACTATGGCTACACCTTC
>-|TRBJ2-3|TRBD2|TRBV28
CASSLTSGTDTQYF
TGTGCCAGCAGTTTAACTAGCGGCACAGATACGCAGTATTTT
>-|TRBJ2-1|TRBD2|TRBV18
CASSHRGGSRAGNEQFF
TGTGCCAGCTCACACCGTGGCGGGAGTAGGGCAGGTAATGAGCAGTTCTTC